This TCR beta chain stems from a study of blood T cells in healthy people across ages. Through a sample-barcoded 5' primer and a J-beta primer mix, a second PCR was run for 7 to 11 cycles. TCRdb re-called the 5' RACE reads through MiXCR, storing one row per CDR3 protein. The sample carries roughly 500,000 distinct CDR3 sequences, approximately 25% recorded once. The table lists this clonotype with a few counts. Its antigen is not known. Germline CDR1 KGHSH, CDR2 LQKENI. The CDR3 covers 15 residues. General study points: When one million T cells were used, diversity estimates were thought to be underestimates. Unsorted PBMCs ruled out conclusive naive versus antigen-experienced comparison.

This sample also belongs to another study, concerning T cells of mothers and their children.

The sequenced material came from blood. The source of this sequence is a boy aged 5-17 years in good health. This rearrangement joins TRBV18 to TRBJ2-5; a weak D match, TRBD2 (5 bases). Near its end, the DNA agrees better with TRBJ2-1, so the J call may be wrong. The CDR3 loop reads CASSPTLGILSEQFF. The CDR3 bases are TGTGCCAGCTCACCTACACTAGGAATACTGAGTGAGCAGTTCTTC.